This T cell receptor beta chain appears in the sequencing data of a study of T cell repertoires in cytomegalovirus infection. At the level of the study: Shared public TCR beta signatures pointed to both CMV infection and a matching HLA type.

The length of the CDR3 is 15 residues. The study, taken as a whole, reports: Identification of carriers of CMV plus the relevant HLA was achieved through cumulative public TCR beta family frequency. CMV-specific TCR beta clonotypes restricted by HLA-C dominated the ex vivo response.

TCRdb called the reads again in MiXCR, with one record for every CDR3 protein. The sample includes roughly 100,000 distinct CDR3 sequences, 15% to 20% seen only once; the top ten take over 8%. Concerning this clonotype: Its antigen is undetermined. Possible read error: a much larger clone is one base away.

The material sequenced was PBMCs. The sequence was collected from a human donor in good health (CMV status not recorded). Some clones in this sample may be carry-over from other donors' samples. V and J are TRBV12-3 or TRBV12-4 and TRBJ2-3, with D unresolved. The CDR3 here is CSSSSPQTSTDTQYF. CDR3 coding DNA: TGTTCCAGCAGTTCCCCCCAGACTAGCACAGATACGCAGTATTTT.